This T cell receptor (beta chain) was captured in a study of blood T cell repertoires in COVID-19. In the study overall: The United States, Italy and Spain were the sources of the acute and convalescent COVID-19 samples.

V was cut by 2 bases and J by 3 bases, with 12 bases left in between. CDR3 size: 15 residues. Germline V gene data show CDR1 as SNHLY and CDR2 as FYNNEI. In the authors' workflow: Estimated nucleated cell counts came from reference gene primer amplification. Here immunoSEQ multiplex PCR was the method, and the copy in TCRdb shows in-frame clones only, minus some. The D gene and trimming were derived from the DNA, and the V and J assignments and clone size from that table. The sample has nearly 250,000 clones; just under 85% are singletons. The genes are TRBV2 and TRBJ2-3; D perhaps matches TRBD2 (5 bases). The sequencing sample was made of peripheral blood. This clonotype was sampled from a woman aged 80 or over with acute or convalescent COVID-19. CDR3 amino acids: CASSEQTGKTDTQYF. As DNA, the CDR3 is TGTGCCAGCAGTGAACAGACGGGAAAAACAGATACGCAGTATTTT.